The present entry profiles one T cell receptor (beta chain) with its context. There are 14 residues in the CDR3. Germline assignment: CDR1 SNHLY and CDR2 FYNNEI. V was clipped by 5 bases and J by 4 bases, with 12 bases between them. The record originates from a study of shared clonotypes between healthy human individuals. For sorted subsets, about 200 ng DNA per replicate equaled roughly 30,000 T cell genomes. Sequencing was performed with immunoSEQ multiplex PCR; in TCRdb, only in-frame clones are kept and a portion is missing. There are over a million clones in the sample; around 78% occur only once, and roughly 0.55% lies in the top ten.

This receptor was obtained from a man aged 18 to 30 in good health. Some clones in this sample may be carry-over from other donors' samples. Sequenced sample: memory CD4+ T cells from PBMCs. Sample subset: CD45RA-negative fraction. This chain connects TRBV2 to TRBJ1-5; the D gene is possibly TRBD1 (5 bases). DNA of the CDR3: TGTGCCAGCAGTTTTACAGGTCGGAATCAGCCCCAGCATTTT. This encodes CASSFTGRNQPQHF.